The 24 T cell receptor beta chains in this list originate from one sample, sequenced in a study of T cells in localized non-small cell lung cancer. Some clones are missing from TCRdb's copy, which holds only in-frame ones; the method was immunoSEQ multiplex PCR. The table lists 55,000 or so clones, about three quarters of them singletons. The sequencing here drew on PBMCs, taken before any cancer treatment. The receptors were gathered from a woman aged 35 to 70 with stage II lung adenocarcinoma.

CDR3 DNA: TGTGCCAGCAGCCTCAGAGGGGGGGACACTGAAGCTTTCTTT. This codes for CASSLRGGDTEAFF. The rearrangement joins TRBV5-4 to TRBJ1-1, with D perhaps TRBD1 (6 bases). The length of the CDR3 is 14 residues. Trimming stripped 4 bases from V and 3 bases from J, with 13 bases between. The V gene's germline CDR1 is SGHNT and CDR2 YYREEE (reference sequence).

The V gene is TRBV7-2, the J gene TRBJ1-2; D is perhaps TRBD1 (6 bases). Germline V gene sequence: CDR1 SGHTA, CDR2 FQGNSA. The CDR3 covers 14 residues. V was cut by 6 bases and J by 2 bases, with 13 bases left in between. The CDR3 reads CASRGAQVNYGYTF. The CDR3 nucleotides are TGTGCCAGCAGGGGGGCACAGGTGAACTATGGCTACACCTTC.

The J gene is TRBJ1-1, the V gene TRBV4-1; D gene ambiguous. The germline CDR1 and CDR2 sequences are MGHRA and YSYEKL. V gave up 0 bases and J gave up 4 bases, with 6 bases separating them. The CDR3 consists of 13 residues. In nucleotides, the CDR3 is TGCGCCAGCAGCCAAGAGGCGGCCACTGAAGCTTTCTTT. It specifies CASSQEAATEAFF.

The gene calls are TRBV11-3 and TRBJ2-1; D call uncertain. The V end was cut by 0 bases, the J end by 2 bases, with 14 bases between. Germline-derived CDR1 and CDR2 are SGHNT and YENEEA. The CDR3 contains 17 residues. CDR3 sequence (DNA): TGTGCCAGCAGCTTAGATGGAATGGTCGCCCCCTACAATGAGCAGTTCTTC. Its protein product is CASSLDGMVAPYNEQFF.

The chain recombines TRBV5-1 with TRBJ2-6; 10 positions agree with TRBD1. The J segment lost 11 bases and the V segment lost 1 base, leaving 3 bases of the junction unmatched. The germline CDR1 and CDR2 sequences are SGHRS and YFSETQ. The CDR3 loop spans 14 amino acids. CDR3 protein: CASSLSGTGDVLTF. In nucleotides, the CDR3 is TGCGCCAGCAGCTTGTCTGGGACAGGGGACGTCCTGACTTTC.

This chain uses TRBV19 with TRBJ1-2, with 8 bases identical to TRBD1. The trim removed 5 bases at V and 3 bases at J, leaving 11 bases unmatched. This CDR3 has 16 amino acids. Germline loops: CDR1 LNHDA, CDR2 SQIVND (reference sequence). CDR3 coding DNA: TGTGCCAGTAGTCCCCCAGGGGGCGCCGCCTACTATGGCTACACCTTC. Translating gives CASSPPGGAAYYGYTF.

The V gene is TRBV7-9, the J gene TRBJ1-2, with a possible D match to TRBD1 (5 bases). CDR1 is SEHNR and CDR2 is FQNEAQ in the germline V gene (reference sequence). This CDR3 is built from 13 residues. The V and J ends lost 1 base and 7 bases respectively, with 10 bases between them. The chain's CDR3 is CASSLGGDLGYTF. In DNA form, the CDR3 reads TGTGCCAGCAGCTTAGGTGGGGACCTTGGCTACACCTTC.

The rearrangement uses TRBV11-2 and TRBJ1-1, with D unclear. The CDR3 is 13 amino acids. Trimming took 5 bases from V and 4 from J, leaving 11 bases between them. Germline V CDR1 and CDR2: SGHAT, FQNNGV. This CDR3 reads CASSTLAGTEAFF. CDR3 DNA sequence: TGTGCCAGCAGCACTCTTGCGGGCACTGAAGCTTTCTTT.

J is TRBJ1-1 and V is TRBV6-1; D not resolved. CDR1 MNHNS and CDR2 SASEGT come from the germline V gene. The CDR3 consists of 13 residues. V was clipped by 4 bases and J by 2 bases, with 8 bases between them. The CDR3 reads CASSGFSNTEAFF. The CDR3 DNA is TGTGCCAGCAGTGGATTCTCTAACACTGAAGCTTTCTTT.

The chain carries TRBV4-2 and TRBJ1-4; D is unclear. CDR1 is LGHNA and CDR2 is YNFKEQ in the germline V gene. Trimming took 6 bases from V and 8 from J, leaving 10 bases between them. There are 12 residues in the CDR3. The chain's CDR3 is CASRPGGEKLFF. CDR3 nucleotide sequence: TGTGCCAGCAGACCCGGCGGGGAAAAACTGTTTTTT.

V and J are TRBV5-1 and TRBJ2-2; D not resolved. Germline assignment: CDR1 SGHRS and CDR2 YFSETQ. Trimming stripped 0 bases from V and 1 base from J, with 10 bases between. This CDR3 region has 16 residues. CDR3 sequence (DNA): TGCGCCAGCAGCTTGGCCAGGCAGGTGAACACCGGGGAGCTGTTTTTT. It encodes CASSLARQVNTGELFF.

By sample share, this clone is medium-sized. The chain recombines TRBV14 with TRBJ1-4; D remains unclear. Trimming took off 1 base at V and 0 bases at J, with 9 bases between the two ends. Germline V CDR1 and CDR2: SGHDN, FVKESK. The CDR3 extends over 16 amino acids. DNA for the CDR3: TGTGCCAGCAGCCAAGGGTACCTTGCAACTAATGAAAAACTGTTTTTT. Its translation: CASSQGYLATNEKLFF.

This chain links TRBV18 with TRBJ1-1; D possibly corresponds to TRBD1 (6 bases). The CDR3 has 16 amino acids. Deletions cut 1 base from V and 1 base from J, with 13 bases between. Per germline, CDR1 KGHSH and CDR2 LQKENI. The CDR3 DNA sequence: TGTGCCAGCTCACCACTGACCGTGGACAGGAACACTGAAGCTTTCTTT. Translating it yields CASSPLTVDRNTEAFF. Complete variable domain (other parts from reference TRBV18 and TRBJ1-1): NAGVMQNPRHLVRRRGQEARLRCSPMKGHSHVYWYRQLPEEGLKFMVYLQKENIIDESGMPKERFSAEFPKEGPSILRIQQVVRGDSAAYFCASSPLTVDRNTEAFFGQGTRLTVV.

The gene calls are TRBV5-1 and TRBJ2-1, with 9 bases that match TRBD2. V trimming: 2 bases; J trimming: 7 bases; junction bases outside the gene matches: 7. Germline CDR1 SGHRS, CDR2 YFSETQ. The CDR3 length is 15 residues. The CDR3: CASSFSGTSYNEQFF. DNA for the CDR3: TGCGCCAGCAGCTTTTCCGGGACTAGCTATAATGAGCAGTTCTTC. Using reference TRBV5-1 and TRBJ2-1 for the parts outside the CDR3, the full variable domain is KAGVTQTPRYLIKTRGQQVTLSCSPISGHRSVSWYQQTPGQGLQFLFEYFSETQRNKGNFPGRFSGRQFSNSRSEMNVSTLELGDSALYLCASSFSGTSYNEQFFGPGTRLTVL.

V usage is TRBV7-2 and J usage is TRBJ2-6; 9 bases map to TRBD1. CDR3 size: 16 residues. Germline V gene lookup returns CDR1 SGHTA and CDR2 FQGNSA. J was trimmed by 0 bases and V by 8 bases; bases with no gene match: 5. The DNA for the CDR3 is TGTGCCAGCCACCGGGACAGGGCCTCTGGGGCCAACGTCCTGACTTTC. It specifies CASHRDRASGANVLTF.

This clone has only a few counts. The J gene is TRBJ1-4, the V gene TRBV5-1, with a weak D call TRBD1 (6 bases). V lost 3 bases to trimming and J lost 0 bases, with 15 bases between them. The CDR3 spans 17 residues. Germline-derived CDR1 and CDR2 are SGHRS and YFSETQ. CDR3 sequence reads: CASSSSTGAATNEKLFF. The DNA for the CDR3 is TGCGCCAGCAGCTCCTCGACAGGCGCTGCAACTAATGAAAAACTGTTTTTT.

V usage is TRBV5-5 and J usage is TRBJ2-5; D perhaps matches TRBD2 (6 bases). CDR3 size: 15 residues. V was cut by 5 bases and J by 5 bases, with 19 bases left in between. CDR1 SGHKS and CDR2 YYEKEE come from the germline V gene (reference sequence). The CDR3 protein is CASRTSVLAYETQYF. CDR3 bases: TGTGCCAGCAGAACCTCTGTGCTAGCGTACGAGACCCAGTACTTC.

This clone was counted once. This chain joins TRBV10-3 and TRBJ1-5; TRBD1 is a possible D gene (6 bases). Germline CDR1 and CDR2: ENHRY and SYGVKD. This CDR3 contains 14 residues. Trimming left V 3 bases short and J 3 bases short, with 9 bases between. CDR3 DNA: TGTGCCATCAGTGATTGGGGGCTCAATCAGCCCCAGCATTTT. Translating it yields CAISDWGLNQPQHF.

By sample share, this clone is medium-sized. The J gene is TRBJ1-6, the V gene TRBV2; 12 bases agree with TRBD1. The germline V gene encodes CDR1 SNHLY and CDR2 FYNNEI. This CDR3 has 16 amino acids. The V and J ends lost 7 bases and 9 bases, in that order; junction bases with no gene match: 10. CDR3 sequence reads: CASTLFPGQGASPLHF. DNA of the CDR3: TGTGCCAGCACCCTATTTCCGGGACAGGGGGCTTCACCCCTCCACTTT.

The CDR3 DNA sequence: TGTGCCTGGAGCCTTGGGGGGGCGCGCTACGAGCAGTACTTC. As protein: CAWSLGGARYEQYF. The chain carries TRBV30 and TRBJ2-7, with D possibly being TRBD2 (7 bases). There are 14 residues in the CDR3. From germline, CDR1 is GTSNPN and CDR2 SVGIG (reference sequence). Trimming removed 3 bases at V and 3 bases at J, with 15 bases between.

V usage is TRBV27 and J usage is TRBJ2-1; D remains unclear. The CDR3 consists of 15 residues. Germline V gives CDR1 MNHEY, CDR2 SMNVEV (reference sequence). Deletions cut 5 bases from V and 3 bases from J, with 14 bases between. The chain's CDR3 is CASSPRATIYNEQFF. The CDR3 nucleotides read TGTGCCAGCAGTCCTCGGGCCACCATCTACAATGAGCAGTTCTTC.

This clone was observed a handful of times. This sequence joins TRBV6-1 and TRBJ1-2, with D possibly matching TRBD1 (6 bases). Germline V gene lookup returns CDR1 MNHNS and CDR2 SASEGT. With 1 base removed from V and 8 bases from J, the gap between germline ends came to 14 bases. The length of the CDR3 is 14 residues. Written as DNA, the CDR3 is TGTGCCAGCAGTGAAGGGGGGGCGCTGGGAGGCTACACCTTC. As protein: CASSEGGALGGYTF.

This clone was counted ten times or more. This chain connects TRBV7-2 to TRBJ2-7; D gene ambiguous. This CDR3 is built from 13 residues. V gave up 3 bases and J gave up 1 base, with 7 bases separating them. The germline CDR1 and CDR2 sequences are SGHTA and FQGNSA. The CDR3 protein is CASSFRRSYEQYF. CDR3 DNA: TGTGCCAGCAGCTTCCGCAGATCCTACGAGCAGTACTTC.

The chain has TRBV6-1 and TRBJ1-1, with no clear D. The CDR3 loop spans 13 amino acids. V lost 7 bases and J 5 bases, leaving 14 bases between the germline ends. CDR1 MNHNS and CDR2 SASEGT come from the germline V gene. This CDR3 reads CASKNREWTEAFF. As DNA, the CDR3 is TGTGCCAGCAAGAATCGGGAGTGGACTGAAGCTTTCTTT.